One sample yielded the 13 T cell receptor gamma chains listed below, sequenced in a study of gamma delta lymphoproliferative disorders and STAT genes. The receptor sequences were amplified from genomic DNA of peripheral blood mononuclear cells. TCRdb reran clone calling via CATT on the multiplex PCR reads. The sample comprises over a thousand gamma-chain clones, 9% to 10% of which are singletons, and 35% to 40% rests with the top ten. Sequenced input: blood. Every receptor here comes from a human donor in good health.

Within the sample, this clone is medium-sized (0.01 to 0.1%). The rearrangement uses TRGV4 and TRGJ1 or TRGJ2. TCRdb gives no J gene; it was assigned here by matching the DNA to germline. CDR1 is EGSTGY and CDR2 is YDSYTSSV in the germline V gene. The ends lost 3 bases at V and 7 bases at J; junction bases unmatched: 3. This CDR3 is built from 11 residues. This CDR3 reads CATWDRYKKLF. In nucleotides, the CDR3 is TGTGCCACCTGGGATCGGTATAAGAAACTCTTT.

The chain combines TRGV9 with TRGJ1 or TRGJ2. TCRdb lists no J gene, so it was determined here by aligning the DNA to germline. With 3 bases clipped from V and 0 bases from J, the junction kept 5 bases outside the gene matches. The CDR3 is 14 residues long. In germline, CDR1 is GITISATS, CDR2 ISYDGTV (reference sequence). The CDR3 loop reads CALWETSNYYKKLF. CDR3 in DNA: TGTGCCTTGTGGGAGACCTCGAATTATTATAAGAAACTCTTT.

As concerns this clone: It is unclear where the CDR3 begins or ends on the DNA, so no DNA is shown, and the CDR3 is as TCRdb lists it. The V gene call reads TRGV3; no J gene was called. The germline CDR1 and CDR2 sequences are VTNTFY and YDVSTARD (reference sequence). The CDR3 region is 20 residues in length, termini included. CDR3 sequence: CATWDRRVIIRNSLAVEQHF.

In its sample, this clone ranks as medium-sized. This chain uses TRGV10 with TRGJ1 or TRGJ2. TCRdb is silent on the J gene; assignment here came from matching the DNA to germline. TRGV10 qualifies as an ORF whose function is uncertain. This CDR3 is 12 amino acids long. The trim removed 8 bases at V and 6 bases at J, leaving 8 bases unmatched. The CDR3 region is CAAWDSGYKKLF. For the CDR3, the DNA is TGTGCTGCGTGGGATTCGGGTTATAAGAAACTCTTT.

Points on this clone: It is unclear where the CDR3 begins or ends on the DNA, so no DNA is shown, and the CDR3 is as TCRdb lists it. The V gene is TRGV11; the J gene was not called. Being an ORF, TRGV11 has a function that is uncertain. The CDR3 is 15 residues long, ends included. The CDR3: CTTVPAGLGTPSGLF.

This clone ranks as medium-sized (0.01 to 0.1%). The V gene is TRGV2, the J gene TRGJ1 or TRGJ2. The J gene comes from matching the DNA to germline here; TCRdb lacks it. The CDR3 extends over 14 amino acids. Germline values: CDR1 EGSNGY, CDR2 YDSYNSKV. With V trimmed by 0 bases and J by 5 bases, 7 bases remained unmatched. DNA for the CDR3: TGTGCCACCTGGGACGGGCGGGAAAATTATAAGAAACTCTTT. Translation: CATWDGRENYKKLF.

Within the sample, this clone is medium-sized. V gene TRGV5 combines with J gene TRGJ1 or TRGJ2. TCRdb records no J gene; here it was assigned by comparing the DNA to germline. The CDR3 is made up of 11 amino acids. Germline trimming cut 5 bases from V and 8 bases from J; bases unmatched to any gene: 6. The germline V gene encodes CDR1 VINAFY and CDR2 YDVSNSKD. CDR3 loop: CATWGGNKKLF. The DNA of the CDR3 is TGTGCCACCTGGGGGGGGAATAAGAAACTCTTT.

This clone was observed a few times. The V call is TRGV3, the J call TRGJ1 or TRGJ2. TCRdb gives no J gene; it was assigned here by matching the DNA to germline. Germline V lookup: CDR1 VTNTFY, CDR2 YDVSTARD (reference sequence). CDR3 length equals 12 residues. V lost 3 bases to trimming and J lost 8 bases; unmatched junction nucleotides: 7. The CDR3 spells CATWDGADKKLF. CDR3 nucleotide sequence: TGTGCCACCTGGGACGGGGCCGATAAGAAACTCTTT.

This clone is deemed medium-sized. V and J are TRGV8 and TRGJ1 or TRGJ2. As TCRdb names no J gene, one was assigned here on the basis of a DNA match to germline. CDR3 length: 13 amino acids. Per the germline V gene, CDR1 is VENAVY and CDR2 is YDSYNSRV. The trim removed 3 bases at V and 6 bases at J, leaving 8 bases unmatched. The CDR3 here is CATWDGVRYKKLF. The CDR3 DNA reads as TGTGCCACCTGGGATGGAGTTCGTTATAAGAAACTCTTT.

On this clone: Because the CDR3's place on the DNA is in doubt, the DNA is left out and the CDR3 is given as listed by TCRdb. The V segment is TRGV10, and no J call was made. Being an ORF, TRGV10 has a function that is uncertain. With termini counted, the CDR3 has 18 amino acids. This CDR3 is CAAWALIIRNSLAVEQHF.

Judged by abundance, this clone is medium-sized. V usage is TRGV9 and J usage is TRGJP. The J gene comes from matching the DNA to germline here; TCRdb lacks it. The V gene's germline CDR1 is GITISATS and CDR2 ISYDGTV (reference sequence). Trimming removed 4 bases from V and 11 bases from J; junction bases left unmatched: 11. The CDR3 runs to 16 residues. The CDR3, as DNA: TGTGCCTTGTGGGACGAGAAAGGGGTGGGCAAAAAAATCAAGGTATTT. Translation gives CALWDEKGVGKKIKVF.

This clone was observed many times. The J gene is TRGJP1, the V gene TRGV8. As TCRdb names no J gene, one was assigned here on the basis of a DNA match to germline. The CDR3 has 15 amino acids. From germline, CDR1 is VENAVY and CDR2 YDSYNSRV. Trimming at V came to 3 bases and at J to 3 bases, leaving 7 bases not matched to a gene. The CDR3 is CATWDYFSTGWFKIF. In DNA form, the CDR3 reads TGTGCCACCTGGGATTATTTCTCCACTGGTTGGTTCAAGATATTT.

This clone was detected many times. CDR3 residues: CALWEPRPVELGKKIKVF. CDR3 bases: TGTGCCTTGTGGGAGCCCCGACCCGTGGAGTTGGGCAAAAAAATCAAGGTATTT. V gene TRGV9 combines with J gene TRGJP. The J gene is absent in TCRdb and was assigned here via DNA matching to germline. V was clipped by 3 bases and J by 7 bases; unmatched bases: 12. Germline loops: CDR1 GITISATS, CDR2 ISYDGTV (reference sequence). CDR3 length: 18 amino acids.